This T cell receptor beta chain was recorded in a study of blood T cell repertoires in COVID-19. Per the study methods: For nucleated cells, counts were estimated from reference gene primer amplification. Measured with immunoSEQ multiplex PCR; TCRdb has only the in-frame clones, and not every one. V and J calls and clone size are those listed in that table; D and trimming were worked out from the DNA. The table has about 230,000 clones, approximately 84% seen once. Germline V CDR1 and CDR2: SGHAT, FQNNGV. The CDR3 extends over 16 amino acids. V shed 6 bases, J shed 4 bases, and the junction held 10 bases outside the gene matches.

Sequencing was carried out using peripheral blood. This receptor was obtained from a man between 50 and 59 years old with COVID-19, enrolled during active disease. The chain links TRBV11-2 to TRBJ2-2, with 8 bases aligning to TRBD2. In DNA, the CDR3 is TGTGCCAGCAGTCCCAGCGGGAGACAGAGCACCGGGGAGCTGTTTTTT. It yields the protein CASSPSGRQSTGELFF.